The next 30 T cell receptor beta chains were all read from a single sample in a study of identical twins. Each CDR3 protein gets one entry after TCRdb re-called the 5' RACE reads with MiXCR. The data contain approximately 470,000 distinct CDR3 sequences, over 12% of them singletons. Another study also made use of these data, one on yellow fever vaccine responses in identical twins.

The source material was CD4+ T cells sorted from blood. The source is a woman in her late teens or twenties in good health.

This clonotype was seen ten or more times. The rearrangement links TRBV5-1 to TRBJ2-2; 10 bases match TRBD2. Unmatched junction bases numbered 2, after V lost 6 bases and J lost 3 bases. Germline V gene data show CDR1 as SGHRS and CDR2 as YFSETQ. This CDR3 has 14 residues. The CDR3 nucleotides are TGCGCCAGCAAAGGGACTAGCGACACCGGGGAGCTGTTTTTT. Amino acid sequence: CASKGTSDTGELFF.

The chain joins TRBV12-3 or TRBV12-4 to TRBJ2-1; D is unclear. V was cut by 7 bases and J by 7 bases, with 14 bases left in between. This CDR3 spans 13 amino acids. CDR3 nucleotides: TGTGCCAGCATTCCTTCTCTAGGGAATGAGCAGTTCTTC. As protein: CASIPSLGNEQFF.

This clonotype has a handful of counts. This rearrangement joins TRBV28 to TRBJ1-6, with D perhaps matching TRBD1 (6 bases). Deletions cut 10 bases from V and 4 bases from J, with 20 bases between. Germline CDR1 MDHEN, CDR2 SYDVKM. This CDR3 spans 16 amino acids. CDR3 DNA: TGTGCCACCCGAGGGGGGGATTCCGGGTATAATTCACCCCTCCACTTT. Protein sequence: CATRGGDSGYNSPLHF.

J is TRBJ2-1 and V is TRBV11-2; TRBD1 aligns across 7 bases. The length of the CDR3 is 15 residues. V lost 6 bases and J lost 8; bases outside the gene matches: 13. CDR1 and CDR2 from the germline V gene are SGHAT and FQNNGV. CDR3 sequence reads: CASRRQGYLRDEQFF. The CDR3 DNA follows: TGTGCCAGCAGAAGACAGGGATATTTGAGGGATGAGCAGTTCTTC.

This clonotype was found many times. The V and J genes are TRBV5-1 and TRBJ2-2, with 12 bases that match TRBD2. The ends lost 4 bases at V and 4 bases at J; junction bases unmatched: 11. This CDR3 comprises 18 residues. Germline CDR1 reads SGHRS; CDR2 reads YFSETQ. This chain's CDR3 is CASSLGLAGPTSTGELFF. CDR3 DNA: TGCGCCAGCAGCCTGGGACTAGCGGGCCCGACGAGCACCGGGGAGCTGTTTTTT. Drawing the rest from reference TRBV5-1 and TRBJ2-2, the complete variable domain is KAGVTQTPRYLIKTRGQQVTLSCSPISGHRSVSWYQQTPGQGLQFLFEYFSETQRNKGNFPGRFSGRQFSNSRSEMNVSTLELGDSALYLCASSLGLAGPTSTGELFFGEGSRLTVL.

In its sample, this clonotype was seen many times. The J gene is TRBJ2-5, the V gene TRBV5-1; 7 positions match TRBD1. The CDR3 loop spans 16 amino acids. Losses at the gene ends were 3 bases for V and 3 bases for J; bases not matched to a gene: 11. Germline CDR1 SGHRS, CDR2 YFSETQ. This CDR3 is CASSSTGQKQKETQYF. In nucleotides, the CDR3 is TGCGCCAGCAGCTCGACGGGACAGAAACAAAAAGAGACCCAGTACTTC.

Remarks on this clonotype: The DNA is left out, because the CDR3 cannot be placed on it with certainty; the CDR3 is given as TCRdb lists it. The gene calls are TRBV19 and TRBJ2-1; the DNA was not used to check the table's D call, TRBD2. The CDR3 numbers 17 amino acids, ends counted. Per germline, CDR1 LNHDA and CDR2 SQIVND (reference sequence). CDR3: CASSTSGGRAAFNEQFF.

This rearrangement joins TRBV7-2 to TRBJ2-3, with D possibly being TRBD1 (6 bases). V shed 5 bases and J shed 2 bases, with 17 bases lying between them. This CDR3 region has 16 residues. Germline lookup yields CDR1 SGHTA and CDR2 FQGNSA. The CDR3: CASSPRGVTPTDTQYF. CDR3 in DNA: TGTGCCAGCAGCCCCAGGGGAGTCACACCCACAGATACGCAGTATTTT.

This clonotype was counted only a few times. The genes are TRBV20-1 and TRBJ2-1; no clear D gene. The CDR3 is 16 amino acids. V lost 6 bases, J lost 1 base, and 19 bases lay in between. The germline V gene has CDR1 DFQATT and CDR2 SNEGSKA (reference sequence). The CDR3 sequence: CSAMGSGRRSYNEQFF. The CDR3 region has the DNA TGCAGTGCCATGGGGTCCGGCCGCCGATCCTACAATGAGCAGTTCTTC.

The V gene is TRBV27, the J gene TRBJ2-7; D uncertain. This CDR3 is 16 amino acids long. Deletions cut 6 bases from V and 3 bases from J, with 21 bases between. Per germline, CDR1 MNHEY and CDR2 SMNVEV (reference sequence). CDR3 residues: CASRPRAVTDYYEQYF. CDR3 coding DNA: TGTGCCAGCAGGCCCCGGGCTGTCACTGATTACTACGAGCAGTACTTC.

This clonotype was counted only a few times. The V gene is TRBV20-1, the J gene TRBJ2-1; a possible D gene is TRBD1 (6 bases). The ends were cut back, 3 bases at V and 7 bases at J, with 19 bases in the middle. Germline loops: CDR1 DFQATT, CDR2 SNEGSKA (reference sequence). CDR3 length: 15 amino acids. The CDR3 coding sequence is TGCAGTGCTAGGCGGTTCACACAGGGAGTGAATGAGCAGTTCTTC. This translates into CSARRFTQGVNEQFF.

The V gene is TRBV7-9, the J gene TRBJ2-5, with a possible D match to TRBD2 (5 bases). The germline gives CDR1 SEHNR, CDR2 FQNEAQ (reference sequence). V was cut by 8 bases and J by 3 bases, with 13 bases left in between. CDR3 length: 13 residues. The CDR3 here is CASVRWGEETQYF. The CDR3 DNA reads TGTGCCAGCGTACGATGGGGAGAAGAGACCCAGTACTTC.

This clonotype was seen a handful of times. The rearrangement links TRBV11-2 to TRBJ2-7; possible D gene TRBD1, 7 bases. The CDR3 contains 16 residues. V dropped 4 bases and J dropped 4 bases, with 20 bases sitting between them. Germline V gene data show CDR1 as SGHAT and CDR2 as FQNNGV. CDR3 protein: CASSSRTSGGPYEQYF. As DNA, the CDR3 is TGTGCCAGCAGCTCCAGGACTTCAGGGGGGCCTTACGAGCAGTACTTC.

There are a few counts of this clonotype. The rearrangement uses TRBV20-1 and TRBJ2-3; D might be TRBD1 (6 bases). The length of the CDR3 is 13 residues. Germline V gene lookup returns CDR1 DFQATT and CDR2 SNEGSKA (reference sequence). The germline V and J ends were trimmed by 5 bases and 6 bases, with 15 bases remaining between them. The CDR3 nucleotides are TGCAGTGCTCCGAGGGCAGGGGTGGATACGCAGTATTTT. It encodes CSAPRAGVDTQYF.

The chain employs TRBV6-5 and TRBJ2-5; 13 nucleotides line up with TRBD2. CDR3 length equals 17 residues. From germline, CDR1 is MNHEY and CDR2 SVGAGI. V lost 2 bases to trimming and J lost 7 bases; unmatched junction nucleotides: 10. DNA for the CDR3: TGTGCCAGCAGTTACCAACCAGGACTAGCGGGAGCGGGGACCCAGTACTTC. It yields the protein CASSYQPGLAGAGTQYF.

The chain is built from TRBV10-3 and TRBJ2-2; D uncertain. Trimming cost V 2 bases and J 6 bases, with 4 bases left between them. Germline-derived CDR1 and CDR2 are ENHRY and SYGVKD. The CDR3 is made up of 12 amino acids. The CDR3 loop reads CAISEGPGELFF. CDR3 nucleotides: TGTGCCATCAGTGAGGGCCCCGGGGAGCTGTTTTTT.

This clonotype was observed once. The J gene is TRBJ2-7, the V gene TRBV6-1, with 7 bases identical to TRBD2. The CDR3 has 15 residues. Per germline, CDR1 MNHNS and CDR2 SASEGT. The V gene end was trimmed by 8 bases and the J gene end by 5 bases; junction bases not matched to a gene: 15. The CDR3 coding sequence is TGTGCCAGCGCTCTCCCTTTAGCGGGTCCCGACGAGCAGTACTTC. Translation: CASALPLAGPDEQYF.

Details on this clonotype: Sequence at one end of the junction differs from germline and may be a read error. The rearrangement links TRBV27 to TRBJ2-3; possible D gene TRBD2, 7 bases. The germline CDR1 and CDR2 sequences are MNHEY and SMNVEV (reference sequence). The CDR3 loop spans 12 amino acids. Here the CDR3 DNA reads TGCGGGGGGCGCGGGGCCACAGATACGCGGTATTTT. Protein product: CGGRGATDTRYF.

This clonotype occurred a few times. The V gene is TRBV28, the J gene TRBJ2-7; D unclear. CDR1 and CDR2 (germline): MDHEN, SYDVKM. The CDR3 spans 13 residues. The V gene lost 6 bases and the J gene lost 6 bases, with 15 bases spanning the gap. CDR3 in amino acids: CASRGTWASEQYF. The CDR3 DNA reads TGTGCCAGCAGGGGTACGTGGGCATCCGAGCAGTACTTC.

The chain joins TRBV2 to TRBJ2-1; D not resolved. V was shortened by 3 bases and J by 0 bases, with 6 bases between the two germline ends. CDR3 length: 14 amino acids. Germline CDR1 SNHLY, CDR2 FYNNEI. The CDR3 loop is CASSDNHSYNEQFF. The CDR3 DNA is TGTGCCAGCAGTGATAACCACTCCTACAATGAGCAGTTCTTC.

This clonotype was counted between two and nine times. The J gene is TRBJ2-3, the V gene TRBV10-3; no clear D gene. This CDR3 region has 13 residues. Germline V gene lookup returns CDR1 ENHRY and CDR2 SYGVKD. Trimming left V 8 bases short and J 0 bases short, with 9 bases between. The CDR3 loop is CAIRTESTDTQYF. Here the CDR3 DNA reads TGTGCCATCCGGACGGAAAGCACAGATACGCAGTATTTT.

This clonotype was counted between two and nine times. The V and J genes are TRBV4-3 and TRBJ2-3; 7 bases map to TRBD1. The CDR3 consists of 15 residues. The trim removed 0 bases at V and 2 bases at J, leaving 2 bases unmatched. Germline CDR1 is LGHNA and CDR2 is YSLEER. The CDR3, as DNA: TGCGCCAGCAGCCAAGACAGGGGGTTCACAGATACGCAGTATTTT. Protein: CASSQDRGFTDTQYF.

This clonotype was detected a few times. The chain is built from TRBV15 and TRBJ2-7; D gene uncertain. V was clipped by 5 bases and J by 0 bases, with 14 bases between them. The CDR3 length is 15 residues. The germline CDR1 and CDR2 sequences are LNHNV and YYDKDF (reference sequence). The chain's CDR3 is CATSETAGSSYEQYF. In nucleotides, the CDR3 is TGTGCCACCAGCGAGACCGCAGGTAGCTCCTACGAGCAGTACTTC.

This clonotype has only a few counts. The genes are TRBV7-2 and TRBJ2-1; 8 bases fit TRBD2. Germline CDR1 SGHTA, CDR2 FQGNSA. Germline trimming cut 6 bases from V and 0 bases from J; bases unmatched to any gene: 10. The CDR3 loop spans 17 amino acids. This CDR3 is CASSLITSGDSYNEQFF. DNA for the CDR3: TGTGCCAGCAGTCTAATTACTAGCGGAGACTCCTACAATGAGCAGTTCTTC.

This clonotype was seen a few times. The chain uses TRBV7-2 and TRBJ2-6, with no clear D. This CDR3 has 16 residues. CDR1 SGHTA and CDR2 FQGNSA come from the germline V gene. Trimming removed 4 bases at V and 4 bases at J, with 14 bases between. For the CDR3, the DNA is TGTGCCAGCAGCTACCCCGGAAAGTCAGGGGCCAACGTCCTGACTTTC. Protein product: CASSYPGKSGANVLTF.

This clonotype was detected ten times or more. The rearrangement links TRBV12-3 or TRBV12-4 to TRBJ2-2, with 8 bases that match TRBD1. The CDR3 is 13 amino acids. The V gene end was trimmed by 6 bases and the J gene end by 9 bases; junction bases not matched to a gene: 6. CDR3 bases: TGTGCCAGCAGCCTAGGACAGGGCCGGGAGCTGTTTTTT. It encodes CASSLGQGRELFF.

This clonotype was picked up a small number of times. The chain employs TRBV6-5 and TRBJ1-1; D may be TRBD1 (6 bases). The CDR3 is 15 residues long. V was pared by 2 bases and J by 5 bases, with 15 bases between. Germline V gives CDR1 MNHEY, CDR2 SVGAGI. CDR3 sequence reads: CASSYTNRVGTEAFF. DNA for the CDR3: TGTGCCAGCAGTTACACAAACAGGGTAGGGACTGAAGCTTTCTTT.

This clonotype was counted only a few times. The rearrangement uses TRBV11-2 and TRBJ2-1; 8 bases match TRBD1. Germline CDR1 is SGHAT and CDR2 is FQNNGV. The CDR3 is made up of 15 amino acids. V was clipped by 1 base and J by 7 bases; unmatched bases: 6. CDR3 protein: CASSLGAGGGNEQFF. CDR3 coding DNA: TGTGCCAGCAGCTTAGGGGCAGGGGGCGGGAATGAGCAGTTCTTC. The whole variable domain, filled in from reference TRBV11-2 and TRBJ2-1, reads EAGVAQSPRYKIIEKRQSVAFWCNPISGHATLYWYQQILGQGPKLLIQFQNNGVVDDSQLPKDRFSAERLKGVDSTLKIQPAKLEDSAVYLCASSLGAGGGNEQFFGPGTRLTVL.

This sequence joins TRBV20-1 and TRBJ1-4, with TRBD1 as a possible D gene (5 bases). The CDR3 sequence is 13 residues long. V was trimmed by 3 bases and J by 10 bases, leaving 15 bases between them. Germline CDR1 is DFQATT and CDR2 is SNEGSKA (reference sequence). The CDR3 nucleotides are TGCAGTGCTAGTATGGTATCTGGGGGAAAACTGTTTTTT. Its translation: CSASMVSGGKLFF.

The rearrangement uses TRBV6-2 or TRBV6-3 and TRBJ2-2, with D tentatively TRBD1 or TRBD2 (5 bases each). Germline loops: CDR1 MNHEY, CDR2 SVGEGT. Deletions cut 0 bases from V and 2 bases from J, with 10 bases between. This CDR3 is built from 16 residues. The CDR3 reads CASSYSRGVNTGELFF. DNA of the CDR3: TGTGCCAGCAGTTACTCGAGAGGGGTCAACACCGGGGAGCTGTTTTTT.